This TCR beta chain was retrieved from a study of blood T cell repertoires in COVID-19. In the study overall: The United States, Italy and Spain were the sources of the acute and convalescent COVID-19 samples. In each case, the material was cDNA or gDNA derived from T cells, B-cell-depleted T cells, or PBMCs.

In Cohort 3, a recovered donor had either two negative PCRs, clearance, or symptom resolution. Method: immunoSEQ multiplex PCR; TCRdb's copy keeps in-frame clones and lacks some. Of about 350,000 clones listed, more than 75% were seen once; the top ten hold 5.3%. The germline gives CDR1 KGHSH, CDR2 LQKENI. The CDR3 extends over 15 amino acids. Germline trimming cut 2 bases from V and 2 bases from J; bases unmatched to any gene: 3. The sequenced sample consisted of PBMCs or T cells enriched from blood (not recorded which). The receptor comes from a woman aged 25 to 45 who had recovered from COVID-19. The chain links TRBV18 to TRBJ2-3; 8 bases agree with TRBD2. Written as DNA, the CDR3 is TGTGCCAGCTCACCAATAGCGGGACTCACAGATACGCAGTATTTT. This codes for CASSPIAGLTDTQYF.